This T cell receptor (beta chain) was captured by sequencing in a study of blood T cells in healthy people across ages. In this sample, this clonotype turned up a few times. A much larger clone lies one base from this, so it may be a read error. There are 14 residues in the CDR3. Per the germline V gene, CDR1 is SGHTA and CDR2 is FQGTGA. J was trimmed by 11 bases and V by 6 bases; bases with no gene match: 10. The use of a sample-barcoded 5' primer and a J-beta primer mix characterized a second PCR of about 7 to 12 cycles. All cDNA molecules were each tagged by a template-switch adaptor with 12 random nucleotides. MiXCR was run by TCRdb on the 5' RACE reads, yielding one entry per CDR3 protein. The repertoire holds roughly 680,000 distinct CDR3 sequences, approximately 52% seen once, with approximately 15% in the top ten.

The TCR comes from an elderly woman in good health. The rearrangement uses TRBV7-3 and TRBJ2-5; 12 bases fit TRBD2. The material sequenced was blood. The CDR3 DNA follows: TGTGCCAGCAGTCGACTAGCGGGAGAAACTGAGCAGTACTTC. This sequence encodes CASSRLAGETEQYF.